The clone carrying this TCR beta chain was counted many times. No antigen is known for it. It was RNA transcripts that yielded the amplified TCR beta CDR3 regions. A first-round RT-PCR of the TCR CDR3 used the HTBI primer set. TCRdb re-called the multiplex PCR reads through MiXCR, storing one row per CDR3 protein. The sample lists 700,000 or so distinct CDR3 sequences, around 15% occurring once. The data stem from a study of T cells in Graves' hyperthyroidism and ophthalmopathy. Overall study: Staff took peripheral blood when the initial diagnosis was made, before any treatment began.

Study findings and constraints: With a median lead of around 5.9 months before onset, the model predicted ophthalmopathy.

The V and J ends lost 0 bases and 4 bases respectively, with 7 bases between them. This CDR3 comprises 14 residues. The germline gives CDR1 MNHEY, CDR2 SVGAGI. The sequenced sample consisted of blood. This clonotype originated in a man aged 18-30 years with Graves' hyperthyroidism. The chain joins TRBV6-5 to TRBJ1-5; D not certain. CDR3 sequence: CASSYSIGNQPQHF. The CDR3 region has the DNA TGTGCCAGCAGTTACTCGATCGGGAATCAGCCCCAGCATTTT.